Presented here are 29 T cell receptor beta chains from one specimen sequenced in a study of technical replicates of blood from several donors (dated by TCRdb to the late 2010s). The library came from the immunoSEQ multiplex PCR assay. TCRdb took over this immuneACCESS table, retaining in-frame rearrangements with V and J assigned. Such tables are incomplete; in checked studies, under half of the missing clones stem from an unresolved V gene, and the remainder is unexplained. The sample profile shows about 76,000 clones; under 95% of them were found once. Together, the top ten hold approximately 0.4% of the sample. The sequencing sample was made of T cells isolated from PBMCs. These receptors all stem from a human donor in good health.

V gene TRBV4-1 combines with J gene TRBJ2-5; 13 bases align to TRBD2. Trimming took 7 bases from V and 9 from J; bases not matched to a gene: 17. The germline V gene has CDR1 MGHRA and CDR2 YSYEKL. The CDR3 runs to 17 residues. This CDR3 is CASTGESGLAGAGPQYF. CDR3 coding DNA: TGCGCCAGCACGGGAGAAAGCGGACTAGCGGGAGCAGGTCCCCAGTACTTC.

This clone was seen once. The rearrangement uses TRBV5-6 and TRBJ2-7; D is perhaps TRBD2 (5 bases). Germline CDR1 is SGHDT and CDR2 is YYEEEE. CDR3 length: 12 amino acids. Trimming took off 2 bases at V and 2 bases at J, with 5 bases between the two ends. The CDR3 reads CASSFGTYEQYF. Written as DNA, the CDR3 is TGTGCCAGCAGCTTCGGGACCTACGAGCAGTACTTC. The complete variable domain, with remaining parts taken from reference TRBV5-6 and TRBJ2-7, reads DAGVTQSPTHLIKTRGQQVTLRCSPKSGHDTVSWYQQALGQGPQFIFQYYEEEERQRGNFPDRFSGHQFPNYSSELNVNALLLGDSALYLCASSFGTYEQYFGPGTRLTVT.

V is TRBV27 and J is TRBJ2-1; D is unresolved. Trimming removed 3 bases at V and 3 bases at J, with 9 bases between. The CDR3 has 14 amino acids. Germline CDR1 and CDR2: MNHEY and SMNVEV (reference sequence). The CDR3 sequence: CASSLQLFYNEQFF. The CDR3 DNA is TGTGCCAGCAGTTTGCAACTATTCTACAATGAGCAGTTCTTC.

CDR3 residues: CASSADRELTEAFF. The CDR3, as DNA: TGTGCCAGCAGCGCGGACAGGGAACTAACTGAAGCTTTCTTT. The J gene is TRBJ1-1, the V gene TRBV7-8; 8 bases fit TRBD1. The CDR3 loop spans 14 amino acids. V lost 5 bases to trimming and J lost 5 bases; unmatched junction nucleotides: 7. The germline gives CDR1 SGHVS, CDR2 FQNEAQ.

The chain is built from TRBV6-1 and TRBJ1-1; D is ambiguous. The CDR3 spans 13 residues. Germline V gene data show CDR1 as MNHNS and CDR2 as SASEGT. V shed 7 bases and J shed 4 bases, with 13 bases lying between them. In DNA form, the CDR3 reads TGTGCCAGCAACCAAGTCCAGATCACTGAAGCTTTCTTT. Its protein product is CASNQVQITEAFF.

V and J are TRBV7-9 and TRBJ1-1; D not certain. The CDR3 extends over 14 amino acids. Trimming removed 1 base from V and 1 base from J, with 7 bases in between. Germline V gene sequence: CDR1 SEHNR, CDR2 FQNEAQ (reference sequence). CDR3: CASSLVTQNTEAFF. CDR3 DNA: TGTGCCAGCAGCTTAGTCACTCAGAACACTGAAGCTTTCTTT.

The chain combines TRBV5-8 with TRBJ2-7, with TRBD1 matching 8 bases. The CDR3 is made up of 16 amino acids. Losses at the gene ends were 0 bases for V and 4 bases for J; bases not matched to a gene: 9. Germline loops: CDR1 SGHTS, CDR2 YDEGEE. The CDR3 DNA follows: TGTGCCAGCAGCTTGGGAGTAGGACAGGGAATATACGAGCAGTACTTC. Amino acid sequence: CASSLGVGQGIYEQYF.

The chain employs TRBV29-1 and TRBJ1-2; TRBD1 is a possible D gene (5 bases). V was clipped by 1 base and J by 1 base, with 16 bases between them. The CDR3 has 16 residues. From germline, CDR1 is SQVTM and CDR2 ANQGSEA. Here the CDR3 DNA reads TGCAGCGTTGAAGGCGGGGCGCTTCCCCATAACTATGGCTACACCTTC. Translated: CSVEGGALPHNYGYTF.

The chain employs TRBV19 and TRBJ1-4; unclear D gene. This CDR3 spans 16 amino acids. Germline CDR1 LNHDA, CDR2 SQIVND (reference sequence). V was cut by 3 bases and J by 0 bases, with 11 bases left in between. The CDR3 DNA follows: TGTGCCAGTAGTATGGAGAGACTTGCAACTAATGAAAAACTGTTTTTT. This sequence encodes CASSMERLATNEKLFF. The variable domain in full, with the rest retrieved from reference TRBV19 and TRBJ1-4, is DGGITQSPKYLFRKEGQNVTLSCEQNLNHDAMYWYRQDPGQGLRLIYYSQIVNDFQKGDIAEGYSVSREKKESFPLTVTSAQKNPTAFYLCASSMERLATNEKLFFGSGTQLSVL.

This chain connects TRBV4-2 to TRBJ2-7; 7 bases align to TRBD2. Germline CDR1 LGHNA, CDR2 YNFKEQ. There are 15 residues in the CDR3. V was clipped by 0 bases and J by 4 bases; unmatched bases: 6. CDR3 nucleotide sequence: TGTGCCAGCAGCCAAGATAGTGGTAGCGGGTACGAGCAGTACTTC. This encodes CASSQDSGSGYEQYF.

The J gene is TRBJ2-1, the V gene TRBV18; 10 nucleotides agree with TRBD1. The CDR3 has 15 residues. CDR1 KGHSH and CDR2 LQKENI come from the germline V gene. The V gene end was trimmed by 2 bases and the J gene end by 4 bases; junction bases not matched to a gene: 2. The DNA of the CDR3 is TGTGCCAGCTCACCAGGGACAGGGGCATACAATGAGCAGTTCTTC. It is translated as CASSPGTGAYNEQFF.

The J gene is TRBJ1-2, the V gene TRBV6-4; perhaps TRBD1 as D (6 bases). CDR3 length: 12 amino acids. Trimming pared 0 bases from V and 14 bases from J, leaving 13 bases between. Germline assignment: CDR1 MRHNA and CDR2 SNTAGT. CDR3 sequence: CASSDSRTAITF. CDR3 DNA: TGTGCCAGCAGTGACTCGAGGACAGCCATTACCTTC.

The rearrangement joins TRBV2 to TRBJ2-5; 7 nucleotides align to TRBD1. The CDR3 totals 14 residues. Germline V gives CDR1 SNHLY, CDR2 FYNNEI. The V gene end was trimmed by 5 bases and the J gene end by 5 bases; junction bases not matched to a gene: 8. DNA of the CDR3: TGTGCCAGCAGTAGGGGGCCGGGTGGGGAGACCCAGTACTTC. Encoded protein: CASSRGPGGETQYF.

The rearrangement links TRBV7-2 to TRBJ2-2; TRBD1 agrees at 9 bases. Trimming at V came to 6 bases and at J to 6 bases, leaving 11 bases not matched to a gene. The length of the CDR3 is 16 residues. Germline V gives CDR1 SGHTA, CDR2 FQGNSA. CDR3 region: CASRLTGTGWSGELFF. CDR3 DNA sequence: TGTGCCAGCAGGCTTACCGGGACAGGGTGGTCCGGGGAGCTGTTTTTT. Using reference TRBV7-2 and TRBJ2-2 for the parts outside the CDR3, the full variable domain is GAGVSQSPSNKVTEKGKDVELRCDPISGHTALYWYRQSLGQGLEFLIYFQGNSAPDKSGLPSDRFSAERTGGSVSTLTIQRTQQEDSAVYLCASRLTGTGWSGELFFGEGSRLTVL.

The chain carries TRBV7-6 and TRBJ2-2, with 9 bases identical to TRBD2. With 3 bases clipped from V and 0 bases from J, the junction kept 8 bases outside the gene matches. The CDR3 has 18 residues. Germline V gene sequence: CDR1 SGHVS, CDR2 FNYEAQ. CDR3 protein: CASSLETSGYANTGELFF. CDR3 sequence (DNA): TGTGCCAGCAGCTTGGAGACTAGCGGATACGCGAACACCGGGGAGCTGTTTTTT. Based on the CDR3 plus reference TRBV7-6 and TRBJ2-2, the full variable domain is GAGVSQSPRYKVTKRGQDVALRCDPISGHVSLYWYRQALGQGPEFLTYFNYEAQQDKSGLPNDRFSAERPEGSISTLTIQRTEQRDSAMYRCASSLETSGYANTGELFFGEGSRLTVL.

The chain is built from TRBV7-9 and TRBJ2-1, with D possibly matching TRBD1 (6 bases). This CDR3 comprises 15 residues. With 5 bases removed from V and 0 bases from J, the gap between germline ends came to 11 bases. Germline lookup yields CDR1 SEHNR and CDR2 FQNEAQ (reference sequence). In DNA form, the CDR3 reads TGTGCCAGCAGCGGGACACGAAGCTCCTACAATGAGCAGTTCTTC. It translates to CASSGTRSSYNEQFF.

CDR3 DNA: TGTGCCAGCAGCTTCAGGGGGAACACTGAAGCTTTCTTT. It translates to CASSFRGNTEAFF. The chain carries TRBV5-4 and TRBJ1-1, with D maybe TRBD1 (6 bases). Germline values: CDR1 SGHNT, CDR2 YYREEE (reference sequence). The CDR3 sequence is 13 residues long. With 2 bases removed from V and 1 base from J, the gap between germline ends came to 6 bases.

The chain combines TRBV7-2 with TRBJ2-3, with TRBD2 identical over 10 bases. CDR3 length: 15 amino acids. The germline V gene has CDR1 SGHTA and CDR2 FQGNSA. Losses at the gene ends were 5 bases for V and 5 bases for J; bases not matched to a gene: 7. The DNA for the CDR3 is TGTGCCAGCAGCCCCAGCGGGAGGGCCAGAGATACGCAGTATTTT. It codes for CASSPSGRARDTQYF.

This sequence joins TRBV5-4 and TRBJ1-2; the match to TRBD1 covers 8 bases. Losses at the gene ends were 4 bases for V and 8 bases for J; bases not matched to a gene: 7. The CDR3 runs to 13 residues. CDR1 is SGHNT, CDR2 YYREEE, per germline (reference sequence). The CDR3 DNA reads TGTGCCAGCAGCGAGATGACAGGGGAAGGCTACACCTTC. Residues: CASSEMTGEGYTF.

With respect to this clone: Other nucleotide sequences in the sample specify the same CDR3. The chain uses TRBV27 and TRBJ2-6; 9 positions match TRBD1. With V trimmed by 6 bases and J by 2 bases, 5 bases remained unmatched. The CDR3 is 16 residues long. Germline lookup yields CDR1 MNHEY and CDR2 SMNVEV (reference sequence). The chain's CDR3 is CASSPGQGTGANVLTF. CDR3 coding DNA: TGTGCCAGCAGCCCCGGACAGGGGACTGGGGCCAACGTCCTGACTTTC.

This sequence joins TRBV7-2 and TRBJ2-7; 8 nucleotides line up with TRBD2. Germline V gives CDR1 SGHTA, CDR2 FQGNSA. The CDR3 runs to 14 residues. The ends lost 5 bases at V and 2 bases at J; junction bases unmatched: 5. The CDR3 loop reads CASSMGLVPYEQYF. CDR3 in DNA: TGTGCCAGCAGCATGGGACTAGTTCCCTACGAGCAGTACTTC.

The CDR3 region is CASSVDRDDQPQHF. CDR3 in DNA: TGTGCCAGCAGCGTGGACAGGGATGATCAGCCCCAGCATTTT. The chain couples TRBV5-4 to TRBJ1-5, with TRBD1 identical over 8 bases. In germline, CDR1 is SGHNT, CDR2 YYREEE (reference sequence). This CDR3 comprises 14 residues. V was clipped by 4 bases and J by 5 bases; unmatched bases: 5.

This sequence joins TRBV5-1 and TRBJ2-1; D might be TRBD2 (6 bases). This CDR3 is 17 amino acids long. V lost 4 bases and J lost 6, with 23 bases in between. Germline V gives CDR1 SGHRS, CDR2 YFSETQ. The CDR3 region has the DNA TGCGCCAGCAGCGGGAACCCTACGGGACTGTACCTCAATGAGCAGTTCTTC. Residues: CASSGNPTGLYLNEQFF.

The V call is TRBV30, the J call TRBJ1-1, with no clear D. This CDR3 has 15 residues. Looked up from germline, CDR1 is GTSNPN and CDR2 is SVGIG (reference sequence). Trimming removed 5 bases at V and 4 bases at J, with 20 bases between. Here the CDR3 reads CAWGGENPRPTEAFF. The CDR3 nucleotides are TGTGCCTGGGGAGGTGAAAATCCGCGGCCCACTGAAGCTTTCTTT.

The chain recombines TRBV19 with TRBJ1-1, with 7 bases that match TRBD1. V lost 4 bases, J lost 7 bases, and 3 bases stayed unmatched. There are 12 residues in the CDR3. Germline values: CDR1 LNHDA, CDR2 SQIVND (reference sequence). The chain's CDR3 is CASSTRGVEAFF. The CDR3 coding sequence is TGTGCCAGTAGTACCAGGGGGGTTGAAGCTTTCTTT. The full variable domain, with the rest looked up from reference TRBV19 and TRBJ1-1, is DGGITQSPKYLFRKEGQNVTLSCEQNLNHDAMYWYRQDPGQGLRLIYYSQIVNDFQKGDIAEGYSVSREKKESFPLTVTSAQKNPTAFYLCASSTRGVEAFFGQGTRLTVV.

The V and J genes are TRBV10-3 and TRBJ2-1, with 10 nucleotides matching TRBD2. The junction had 10 bases not matched to a gene; V was cut back by 8 bases and J by 9 bases. In germline, CDR1 is ENHRY, CDR2 SYGVKD. CDR3 length: 14 residues. The CDR3 protein is CAIGAGGLGTEQFF. The CDR3 nucleotides read TGTGCCATCGGAGCGGGAGGGCTTGGGACTGAGCAGTTCTTC.

The chain uses TRBV6-1 and TRBJ2-7, with 9 nucleotides matching TRBD2. V gave up 2 bases and J gave up 1 base; unmatched junction bases: 3. In germline, CDR1 is MNHNS, CDR2 SASEGT. This CDR3 has 15 residues. The CDR3 DNA sequence: TGTGCCAGCAGTGAACTAGCGGGAATTTCCTACGAGCAGTACTTC. Translation: CASSELAGISYEQYF.

The chain links TRBV7-2 to TRBJ2-7; possible D gene TRBD1, 6 bases. Germline V gene data show CDR1 as SGHTA and CDR2 as FQGNSA. Trimming pared 0 bases from V and 7 bases from J, leaving 13 bases between. The CDR3 loop spans 14 amino acids. The CDR3 coding sequence is TGTGCCAGCAGCTTAGCGCTACAGGGCCGGGAGCAGTACTTC. Protein: CASSLALQGREQYF.

V gene TRBV11-3 combines with J gene TRBJ1-3; tentatively, D is TRBD1 (5 bases). Germline lookup yields CDR1 SGHNT and CDR2 YENEEA. The CDR3 is 14 amino acids. V gave up 5 bases and J gave up 0 bases, with 8 bases separating them. CDR3 sequence reads: CASSGDSSGNTIYF. The CDR3 DNA reads TGTGCCAGCAGCGGTGACAGCTCTGGAAACACCATATATTTT.